Following are 8 T cell receptor beta chains from one sample sequenced in a study of T-cell memory formation after mild COVID-19. TCRdb recomputed calls from the 5' RACE reads with MiXCR, one row per CDR3 protein. The repertoire includes 80,000 to 130,000 distinct CDR3 sequences, 11% of them detected once, and about 40% sits in the top ten. The sample comprised PBMCs or a T cell subset sorted from them (not recorded which). The receptors were sampled from a man aged 18-30 years who had mild COVID-19 (a few samples of this study predate the infection). Cell type and time point are not known.

This clonotype has just a few counts. The genes are TRBV7-9 and TRBJ1-4, with D unresolved. The CDR3 totals 14 residues. Germline loops: CDR1 SEHNR, CDR2 FQNEAQ (reference sequence). The ends were cut back, 6 bases at V and 3 bases at J, with 11 bases in the middle. The CDR3 DNA reads TGTGCCAGCAGGGAGGGTTCAGCTAATGAAAAACTGTTTTTT. This translates into CASREGSANEKLFF.

This rearrangement joins TRBV4-1 to TRBJ2-5; D is ambiguous. The V end was cut by 0 bases, the J end by 3 bases, with 11 bases between. The CDR3 is 15 amino acids. Germline V gene sequence: CDR1 MGHRA, CDR2 YSYEKL. Here the CDR3 reads CASSQESTVEETQYF. The CDR3 DNA follows: TGCGCCAGCAGCCAAGAGTCGACGGTTGAAGAGACCCAGTACTTC.

This clonotype was detected many times. The chain is built from TRBV7-8 and TRBJ2-2; the match to TRBD1 covers 12 bases. Unmatched junction bases numbered 5, after V lost 5 bases and J lost 4 bases. Germline CDR1 SGHVS, CDR2 FQNEAQ. This CDR3 comprises 16 residues. Here the CDR3 reads CASSLGQGALTGELFF. For the CDR3, the DNA is TGTGCCAGCAGCCTGGGACAGGGGGCCCTCACCGGGGAGCTGTTTTTT.

In its sample, this clonotype was seen a few times. The CDR3 loop reads CASSQTWGLPFGYTF. CDR3 nucleotides: TGTGCCAGCAGCCAAACGTGGGGCCTGCCTTTCGGCTACACCTTC. V gene TRBV7-6 combines with J gene TRBJ1-2; tentative D call: TRBD1 (5 bases). Germline lookup yields CDR1 SGHVS and CDR2 FNYEAQ. The CDR3 is made up of 15 amino acids. Trimming removed 5 bases from V and 8 bases from J, with 21 bases in between.

CDR3 residues: CASSPVNSGGVEQFF. DNA for the CDR3: TGTGCCAGCAGTCCCGTCAATAGCGGGGGGGTTGAGCAGTTCTTC. V and J are TRBV6-6 and TRBJ2-1; 11 bases map to TRBD2. The V and J ends lost 5 bases and 9 bases, in that order; junction bases with no gene match: 9. Germline V gene sequence: CDR1 MNHNY, CDR2 SVGAGI (reference sequence). This CDR3 has 15 amino acids.

This clonotype was observed a handful of times. The CDR3 is CASSWGTGYGYTF. The CDR3 DNA follows: TGTGCCAGCAGTTGGGGGACTGGCTATGGCTACACCTTC. The V and J genes are TRBV12-3 or TRBV12-4 and TRBJ1-2; possible D gene TRBD1, 5 bases. This CDR3 comprises 13 residues. Trimming left V 4 bases short and J 4 bases short, with 10 bases between.

This clonotype was seen more than once but under ten times. The genes are TRBV11-3 and TRBJ2-7; 7 bases are shared with TRBD1. Germline V lookup: CDR1 SGHNT, CDR2 YENEEA. V lost 5 bases, J lost 6 bases, and 16 bases stayed unmatched. The CDR3 runs to 16 residues. CDR3 DNA: TGTGCCAGCAGCCCTACAGGACAGGCTACCGCAGGCGAGCAGTACTTC. This codes for CASSPTGQATAGEQYF.

In its sample, this clonotype was seen many times. The chain couples TRBV29-1 to TRBJ1-2; D is uncertain. The V gene lost 2 bases and the J gene lost 7 bases, with 8 bases spanning the gap. From germline, CDR1 is SQVTM and CDR2 ANQGSEA. The CDR3 contains 11 residues. CDR3 sequence reads: CSVELLGGYTF. CDR3 DNA sequence: TGCAGCGTTGAACTCCTAGGTGGCTACACCTTC.